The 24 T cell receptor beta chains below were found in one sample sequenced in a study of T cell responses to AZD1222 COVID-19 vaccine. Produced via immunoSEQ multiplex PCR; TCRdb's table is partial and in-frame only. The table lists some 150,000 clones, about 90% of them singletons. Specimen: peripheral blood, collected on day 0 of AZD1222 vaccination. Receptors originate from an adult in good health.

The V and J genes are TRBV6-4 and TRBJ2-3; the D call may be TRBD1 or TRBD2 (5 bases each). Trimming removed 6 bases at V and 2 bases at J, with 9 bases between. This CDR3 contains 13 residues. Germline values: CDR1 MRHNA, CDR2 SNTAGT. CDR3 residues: CASSGTVTDTQYF. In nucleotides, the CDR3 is TGTGCCAGCAGCGGGACGGTCACAGATACGCAGTATTTT.

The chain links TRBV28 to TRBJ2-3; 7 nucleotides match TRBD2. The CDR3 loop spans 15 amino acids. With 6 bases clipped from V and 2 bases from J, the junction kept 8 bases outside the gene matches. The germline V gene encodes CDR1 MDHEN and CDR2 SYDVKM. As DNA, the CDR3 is TGTGCCAGCAGCCCGAGGACTAGTCACACAGATACGCAGTATTTT. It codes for CASSPRTSHTDTQYF.

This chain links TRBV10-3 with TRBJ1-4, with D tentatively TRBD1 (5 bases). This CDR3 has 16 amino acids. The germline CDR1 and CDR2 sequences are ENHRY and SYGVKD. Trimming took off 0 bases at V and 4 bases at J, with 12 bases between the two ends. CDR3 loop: CAISESAGRGNEKLFF. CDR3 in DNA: TGTGCCATCAGTGAGTCGGCGGGACGGGGTAATGAAAAACTGTTTTTT.

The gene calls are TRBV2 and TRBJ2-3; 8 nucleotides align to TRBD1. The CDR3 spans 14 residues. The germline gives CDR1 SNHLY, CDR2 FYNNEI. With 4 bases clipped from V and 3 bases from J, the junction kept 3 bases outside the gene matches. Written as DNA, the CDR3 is TGTGCCAGCAGTGTAGACAGGGGAACAGATACGCAGTATTTT. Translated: CASSVDRGTDTQYF.

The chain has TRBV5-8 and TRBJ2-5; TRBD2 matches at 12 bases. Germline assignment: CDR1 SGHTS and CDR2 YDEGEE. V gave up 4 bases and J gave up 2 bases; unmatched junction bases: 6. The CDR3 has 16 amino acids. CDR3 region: CASSGGTSGRQETQYF. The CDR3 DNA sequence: TGTGCCAGCAGCGGGGGGACTAGCGGGCGGCAAGAGACCCAGTACTTC.

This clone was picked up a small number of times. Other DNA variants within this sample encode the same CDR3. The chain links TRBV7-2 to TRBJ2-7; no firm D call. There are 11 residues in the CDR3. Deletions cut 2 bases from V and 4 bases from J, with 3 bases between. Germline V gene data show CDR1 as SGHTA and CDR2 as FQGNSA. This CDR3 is CASSLRYEQYF. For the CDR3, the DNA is TGTGCCAGCAGCTTACGTTACGAGCAGTACTTC. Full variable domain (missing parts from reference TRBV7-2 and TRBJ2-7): GAGVSQSPSNKVTEKGKDVELRCDPISGHTALYWYRQSLGQGLEFLIYFQGNSAPDKSGLPSDRFSAERTGGSVSTLTIQRTQQEDSAVYLCASSLRYEQYFGPGTRLTVT.

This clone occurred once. CDR3 sequence (DNA): TGTGCCAGCAGCTTCGGTTATAGGTATGAGCAGTTCTTC. Protein sequence: CASSFGYRYEQFF. The J gene is TRBJ2-1, the V gene TRBV11-2, with D unresolved. V lost 3 bases and J 8 bases, leaving 11 bases between the germline ends. The CDR3 is 13 amino acids. Germline V CDR1 and CDR2: SGHAT, FQNNGV.

This CDR3 reads CASRDLRGRNSPLHF. The CDR3 coding sequence is TGTGCCAGCAGGGACCTCAGGGGGCGTAATTCACCCCTCCACTTT. The J gene is TRBJ1-6, the V gene TRBV28, with TRBD1 identical over 8 bases. CDR3 size: 15 residues. Germline CDR1 is MDHEN and CDR2 is SYDVKM. Losses at the gene ends were 6 bases for V and 6 bases for J; bases not matched to a gene: 7.

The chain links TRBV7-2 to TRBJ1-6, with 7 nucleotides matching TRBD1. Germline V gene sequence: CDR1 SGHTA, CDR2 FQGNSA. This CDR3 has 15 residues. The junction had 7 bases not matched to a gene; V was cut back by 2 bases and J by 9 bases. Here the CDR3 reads CASSLNLGGGSPLHF. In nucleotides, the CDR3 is TGTGCCAGCAGCTTAAATCTAGGGGGCGGTTCACCCCTCCACTTT.

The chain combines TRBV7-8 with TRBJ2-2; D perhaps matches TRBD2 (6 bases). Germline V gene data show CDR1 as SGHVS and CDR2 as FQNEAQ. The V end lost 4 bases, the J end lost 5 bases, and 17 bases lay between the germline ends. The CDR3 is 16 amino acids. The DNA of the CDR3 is TGTGCCAGCAGCTCGAGGAGTAGCGGAGGAACCGGGGAGCTGTTTTTT. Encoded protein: CASSSRSSGGTGELFF.

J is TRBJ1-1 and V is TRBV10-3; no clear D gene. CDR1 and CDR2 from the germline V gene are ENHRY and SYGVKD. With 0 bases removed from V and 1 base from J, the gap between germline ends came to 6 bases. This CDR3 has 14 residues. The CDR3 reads CAISESGQNTEAFF. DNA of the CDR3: TGTGCCATCAGTGAGTCGGGTCAGAACACTGAAGCTTTCTTT.

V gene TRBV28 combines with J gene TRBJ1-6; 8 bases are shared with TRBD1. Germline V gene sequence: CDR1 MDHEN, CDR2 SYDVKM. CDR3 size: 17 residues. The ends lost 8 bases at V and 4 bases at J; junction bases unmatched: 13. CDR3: CASGQGGGALYNSPLHF. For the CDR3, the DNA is TGTGCCAGCGGACAGGGAGGTGGGGCCCTATATAATTCACCCCTCCACTTT.

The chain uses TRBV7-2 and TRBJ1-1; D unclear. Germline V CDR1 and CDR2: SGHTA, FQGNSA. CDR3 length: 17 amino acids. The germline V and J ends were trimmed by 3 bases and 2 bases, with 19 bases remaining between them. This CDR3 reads CASSFRDPGPSNTEAFF. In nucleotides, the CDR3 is TGTGCCAGCAGCTTCCGGGATCCCGGGCCCTCAAACACTGAAGCTTTCTTT.

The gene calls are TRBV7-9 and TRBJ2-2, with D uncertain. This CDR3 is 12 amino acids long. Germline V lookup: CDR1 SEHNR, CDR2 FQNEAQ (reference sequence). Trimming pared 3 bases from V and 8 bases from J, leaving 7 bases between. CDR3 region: CASSFPTGELFF. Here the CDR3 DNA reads TGTGCCAGCAGCTTCCCGACAGGGGAGCTGTTTTTT.

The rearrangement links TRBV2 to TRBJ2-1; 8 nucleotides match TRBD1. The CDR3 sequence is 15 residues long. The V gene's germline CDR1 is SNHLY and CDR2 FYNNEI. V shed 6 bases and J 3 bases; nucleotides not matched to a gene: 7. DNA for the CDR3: TGTGCCAGCAGCTACGACAGGGGACTCTACAATGAGCAGTTCTTC. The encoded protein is CASSYDRGLYNEQFF.

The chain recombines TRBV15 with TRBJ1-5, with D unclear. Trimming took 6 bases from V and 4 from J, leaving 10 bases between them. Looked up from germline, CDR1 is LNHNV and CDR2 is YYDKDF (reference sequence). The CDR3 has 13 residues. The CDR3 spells CATSLGSNQPQHF. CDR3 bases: TGTGCCACCAGTTTAGGGAGTAATCAGCCCCAGCATTTT. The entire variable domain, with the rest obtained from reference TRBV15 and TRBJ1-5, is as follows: DAMVIQNPRYQVTQFGKPVTLSCSQTLNHNVMYWYQQKSSQAPKLLFHYYDKDFNNEADTPDNFQSRRPNTSFCFLDIRSPGLGDTAMYLCATSLGSNQPQHFGDGTRLSIL.

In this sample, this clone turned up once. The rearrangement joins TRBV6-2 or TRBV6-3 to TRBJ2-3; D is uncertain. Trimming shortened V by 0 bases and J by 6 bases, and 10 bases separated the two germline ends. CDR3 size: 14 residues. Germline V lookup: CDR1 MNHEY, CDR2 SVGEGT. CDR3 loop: CASSYSPLADTQYF. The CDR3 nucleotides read TGTGCCAGCAGTTACTCACCCCTGGCCGATACGCAGTATTTT.

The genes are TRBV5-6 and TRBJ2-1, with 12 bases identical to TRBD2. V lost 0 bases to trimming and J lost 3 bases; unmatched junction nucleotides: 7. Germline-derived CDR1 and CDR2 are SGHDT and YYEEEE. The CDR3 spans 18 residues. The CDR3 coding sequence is TGTGCCAGCAGCTTGGGACTAGCGGGAGTCCCCTTCTACAATGAGCAGTTCTTC. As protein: CASSLGLAGVPFYNEQFF.

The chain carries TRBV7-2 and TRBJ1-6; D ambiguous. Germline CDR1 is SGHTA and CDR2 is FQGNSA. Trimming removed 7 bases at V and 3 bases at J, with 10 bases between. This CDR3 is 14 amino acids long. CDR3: CASIGPNYNSPLHF. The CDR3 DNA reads TGTGCCAGCATCGGACCCAACTATAATTCACCCCTCCACTTT.

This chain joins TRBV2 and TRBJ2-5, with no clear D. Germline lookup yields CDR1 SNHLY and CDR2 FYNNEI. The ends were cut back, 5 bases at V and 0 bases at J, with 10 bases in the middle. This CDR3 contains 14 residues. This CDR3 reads CASSIVMNQETQYF. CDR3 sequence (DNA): TGTGCCAGCAGTATTGTTATGAACCAAGAGACCCAGTACTTC.

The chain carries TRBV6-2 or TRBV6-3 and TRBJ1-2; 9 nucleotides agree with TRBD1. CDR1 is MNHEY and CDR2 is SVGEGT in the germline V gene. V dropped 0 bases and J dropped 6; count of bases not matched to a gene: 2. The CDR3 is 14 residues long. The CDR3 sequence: CASSYSDRGHGYTF. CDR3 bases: TGTGCCAGCAGTTACTCGGACAGGGGACATGGCTACACCTTC.

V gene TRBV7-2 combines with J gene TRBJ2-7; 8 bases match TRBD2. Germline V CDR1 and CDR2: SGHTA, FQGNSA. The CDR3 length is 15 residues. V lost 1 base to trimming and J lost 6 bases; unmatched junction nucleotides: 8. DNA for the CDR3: TGTGCCAGCAGCTTAGATCCGGGAGGGCCTCGCGAGCAGTACTTC. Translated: CASSLDPGGPREQYF. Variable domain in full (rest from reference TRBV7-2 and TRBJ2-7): GAGVSQSPSNKVTEKGKDVELRCDPISGHTALYWYRQSLGQGLEFLIYFQGNSAPDKSGLPSDRFSAERTGGSVSTLTIQRTQQEDSAVYLCASSLDPGGPREQYFGPGTRLTVT.

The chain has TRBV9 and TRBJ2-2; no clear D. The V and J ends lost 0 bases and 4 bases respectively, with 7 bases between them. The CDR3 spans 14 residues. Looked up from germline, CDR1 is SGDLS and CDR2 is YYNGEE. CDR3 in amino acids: CASSVGGVTGELFF. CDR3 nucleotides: TGTGCCAGCAGCGTAGGTGGAGTCACCGGGGAGCTGTTTTTT.

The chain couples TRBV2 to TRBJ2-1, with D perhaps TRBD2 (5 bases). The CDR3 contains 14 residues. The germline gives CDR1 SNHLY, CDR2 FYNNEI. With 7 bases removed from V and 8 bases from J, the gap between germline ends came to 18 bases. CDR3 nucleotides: TGTGCCAGCATAGGGAAGGTCGGGATATATGAGCAGTTCTTC. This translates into CASIGKVGIYEQFF.